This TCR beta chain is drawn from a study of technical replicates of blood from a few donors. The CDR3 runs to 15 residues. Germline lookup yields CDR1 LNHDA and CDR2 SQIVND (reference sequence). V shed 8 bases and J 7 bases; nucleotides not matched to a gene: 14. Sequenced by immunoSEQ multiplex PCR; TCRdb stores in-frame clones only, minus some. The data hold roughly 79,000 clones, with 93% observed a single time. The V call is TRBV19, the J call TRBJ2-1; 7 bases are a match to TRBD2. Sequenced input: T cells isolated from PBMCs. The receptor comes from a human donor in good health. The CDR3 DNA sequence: TGTGCCAGTGGAACTAGCGTGAACCGCAATAATGAGCAGTTCTTC. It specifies CASGTSVNRNNEQFF.